This T cell receptor beta chain was sequenced for a study of blood T cell repertoires in COVID-19. Overall study context: T cells, B-cell-depleted T cells, or PBMCs provided the cDNA or gDNA that served as material.

Libraries were prepared by immunoSEQ multiplex PCR; TCRdb keeps only in-frame clonotypes and omits some of them. This table holds 310,000 or so clones, roughly 87% found once. The count of this clone is one. The CDR3 has 12 amino acids. Germline CDR1 reads SGHTA; CDR2 reads FQGNSA. The V gene lost 5 bases and the J gene lost 4 bases, with 6 bases spanning the gap. This chain uses TRBV7-2 with TRBJ2-1; unclear D gene. The receptor comes from a woman aged 45-65 years who had recovered from COVID-19. Material: peripheral blood. CDR3 in amino acids: CASSQKYNEQFF. The CDR3 DNA sequence: TGTGCCAGCAGCCAGAAGTACAATGAGCAGTTCTTC.